This T cell receptor (beta chain) was captured in a study of blood T cell repertoires in COVID-19 (TCRdb year 2020). For the wider study: Samples from collaborators originated in the United States, Italy and Spain and spanned both the acute and convalescent phases of COVID-19. The material from the prospective study consisted of cDNA or gDNA derived from T cells, B-cell-depleted T cells, or PBMCs. Subjects who had been exposed to COVID-19, were actively infected with it, or had recovered from it provided the deeply sampled blood TCRbeta repertoires that made up the dataset. The repertoires were released in a freely available public database intended as a resource for research on the immune response to SARS-CoV-2. The samples were drawn from two sources: the first 160 participants of the ongoing ImmuneRACE study, and fewer than 1,500 subjects contributed by 6 global collaborators. Nearly every sample came with metadata listing a de-identified subject ID, COVID-19 status, age in years and sex. Where HLA class I and class II types were available, the types were taken from metadata supplied by the sample provider, not from assay-based typing.

Concerning this clone: Its antigen target is currently unknown. No base quality information exists; no much larger clone differs at one position.

What the authors observed across the whole study: Clinical and demographic metadata were provided uncurated, with the amount varying by source and participant.

TCRbeta CDR3 regions were amplified from genomic DNA using the immunoSEQ Assay, a bias-controlled multiplex PCR. On the study's bioinformatics: The number of nucleated cells in each sample was estimated by amplification of reference gene primers within the assay. Sequence reads were collapsed and filtered to measure the absolute abundance of every unique TCRbeta CDR3 rearrangement. For each sample, productive Simpson clonality was calculated as the square root of Simpson's diversity index over productive rearrangements. As stored in TCRdb, this immuneACCESS dataset retains in-frame rearrangements with V and J assigned. A fraction of the clones does not appear; measured against another copy, unresolved V genes explain less than half of the discrepancy, and the remainder lacks a known reason. V and J calls and clone size come straight from that table; D and trimming were deduced from the DNA. The sample includes 250,000 to 300,000 clones, with about nine tenths observed a single time. The biggest ten clones account for roughly 2.2% of the sample.

Each collaborating institution followed its own protocols to collect whole blood in K2EDTA tubes. For TCRbeta analysis, collaborators shipped samples in one of three forms: frozen whole blood, isolated PBMCs, or DNA extracted from either of those sample types. Based on the germline V gene, the CDR1 and CDR2 sequences are SNHLY and FYNNEI. Reading from cysteine to phenylalanine, the CDR3 counts 16 amino acids. Of all the DNA, just the CDR3 is kept, 48 bases in frame from base 1. V drops 2 bases and J drops 0 bases, leaving 14 bases in between. Recombination connected TRBV2 to TRBJ2-7, with the D gene too uncertain to name. The receptor's source is a man aged 45-65 years with acute or convalescent COVID-19. The sequenced sample consisted of peripheral blood. The base sequence is TGTGCCAGCAGTGAATATCCTATATCGTCCTCCTACGAGCAGTACTTC. This encodes CASSEYPISSSYEQYF.